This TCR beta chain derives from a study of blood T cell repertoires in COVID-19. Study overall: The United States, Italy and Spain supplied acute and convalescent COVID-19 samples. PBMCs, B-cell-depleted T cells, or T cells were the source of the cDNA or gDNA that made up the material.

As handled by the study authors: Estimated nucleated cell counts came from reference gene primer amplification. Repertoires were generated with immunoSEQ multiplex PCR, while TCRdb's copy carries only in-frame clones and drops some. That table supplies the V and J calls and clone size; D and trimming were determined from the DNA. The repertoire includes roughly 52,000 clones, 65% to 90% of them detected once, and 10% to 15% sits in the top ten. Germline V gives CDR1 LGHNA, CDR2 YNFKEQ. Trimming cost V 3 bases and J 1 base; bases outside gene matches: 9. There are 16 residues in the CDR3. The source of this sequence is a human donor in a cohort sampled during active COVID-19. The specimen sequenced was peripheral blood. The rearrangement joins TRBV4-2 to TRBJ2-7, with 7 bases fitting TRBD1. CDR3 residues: CASSHAATGESYEQYF. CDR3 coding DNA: TGTGCCAGCAGCCACGCTGCTACAGGGGAATCCTACGAGCAGTACTTC.